These T cell receptor beta chains were read from a single sample in a study of cytotoxic CD8 clonotypes in ibrutinib-treated CLL. Only in-frame clones appear in the TCRdb table, and some are missing; sequencing was by immunoSEQ multiplex PCR. The sample holds more than 45,000 clones, 75% to 90% seen once. The input for sequencing was PBMCs, taken after 24 months of ibrutinib treatment. The receptor set was obtained from a human donor with chronic lymphocytic leukemia. CDR3s include the opening cysteine and the closing phenylalanine or tryptophan. A D gene is named only where the DNA matches it firmly. Only some rows state a clone size, as once, few, many or a class for expanded clones.

TRBD1,-,TRBV28,TRBJ1-2,TGTGCCAGCAGCCCGGGACAGGGAGGCATCTATGGCTACACCTTC,CASSPGQGGIYGYTF
TRBD2,-,TRBV30,TRBJ2-1,TGTGCCTGGAGGCCACTAGCGGAGGCCTACAATGAGCAGTTCTTC,CAWRPLAEAYNEQFF
TRBD2,-,TRBV5-6,TRBJ2-1,TGTGCCAGCAGCGGGGAAGGGCTAGCGGGAGGGCTCCATGAGCAGTTCTTC,CASSGEGLAGGLHEQFF
-,-,TRBV6-1,TRBJ2-5,TGTGCCAGCAGAGTCGTGGGGGGCCCAGAGACCCAGTACTTC,CASRVVGGPETQYF
-,-,TRBV19,TRBJ2-1,TGTGCCAGTAGTATATGGCTACTAGAGGACAATGAGCAGTTCTTC,CASSIWLLEDNEQFF
TRBD1,-,TRBV27,TRBJ1-2,TGTGCCAGCAAGAGGACAGGGCAACCCTATGGCTACACCTTC,CASKRTGQPYGYTF
-,-,TRBV19,TRBJ2-1,TGTGCCAGTAGCTCAGCCGGGACACGGAGCTCCTACAATGAGCAGTTCTTC,CASSSAGTRSSYNEQFF
TRBD1,-,TRBV15,TRBJ2-7,TGTGCCACCACGACGGGACAGGGCTACGAGCAGTACTTC,CATTTGQGYEQYF
-,-,TRBV12-5,TRBJ2-2,TGTGCTAGTGGTTTGGCGGGTGGGACCGGGGAGCTGTTTTTT,CASGLAGGTGELFF
-,-,TRBV7-8,TRBJ2-4,TGTGCCAGCAGCCTCAGGGAGCGGCCACGCCTCCTAGCCAAAAACATTCAGTACTTC,CASSLRERPRLLAKNIQYF
-,-,TRBV7-2,TRBJ2-7,TGTGCCAGCAGCCTACAGGGATACGAGCAGTACTTC,CASSLQGYEQYF
-,-,TRBV5-1,TRBJ1-2,TGCGCCAGCAGCTTGGCTGTTGAACGAGCCCAAGGCACCTTC,CASSLAVERAQGTF
-,-,TRBV10-3,TRBJ1-5,TGTGCCACCGCAGGTCAGGATCAGCCCCAGCATTTT,CATAGQDQPQHF
TRBD2,-,TRBV7-2,TRBJ2-3,TGTGCCAGCAGCGCCAGACTAGCGGCGCAGTATTTT,CASSARLAAQYF
TRBD2,-,TRBV9,TRBJ2-3,TGTGCCAGCAGCGTAGCTAGCGGGAGGCACACAGATACGCAGTATTTT,CASSVASGRHTDTQYF
TRBD2,few,TRBV6-1,TRBJ2-1,TGTGCCAGCACCATAGCGGGAGGGCGCAATGAGCAGTTCTTC,CASTIAGGRNEQFF